Each of the 2 T cell receptor beta chains below was sequenced from the same sample in a study of T cell changes during pregnancy in multiple sclerosis. TCRdb's table, derived via immunoSEQ multiplex PCR, lists solely in-frame clones and lacks some. The table has roughly 90,000 clones, approximately 89% seen once. The specimen comprised peripheral blood, sampled in the first trimester of pregnancy. The receptors shown here come from a female donor in good health, enrolled as a control in a pregnancy study.

The V call is TRBV6-5, the J call TRBJ2-5, with a weak D call TRBD2 (5 bases). The V and J ends lost 7 bases and 1 base respectively, with 7 bases between them. From germline, CDR1 is MNHEY and CDR2 SVGAGI. This CDR3 is built from 12 residues. The CDR3 loop reads CASIGGQETQYF. The CDR3 region has the DNA TGTGCCAGCATCGGAGGCCAAGAGACCCAGTACTTC.

The chain combines TRBV4-1 with TRBJ1-2, with unresolved D. Germline V gene data show CDR1 as MGHRA and CDR2 as YSYEKL. This CDR3 is built from 14 residues. Trimming cost V 3 bases and J 3 bases, with 11 bases left between them. This CDR3 reads CASSQREDYYGYTF. The CDR3 DNA reads TGCGCCAGCAGCCAGAGGGAGGATTACTATGGCTACACCTTC.